This T cell receptor (beta chain) was identified during a study of technical replicates of blood from four donors. This CDR3 comprises 13 residues. The germline V gene has CDR1 MNHNS and CDR2 SASEGT. V was pared by 7 bases and J by 1 base, with 10 bases between. Assay: immunoSEQ multiplex PCR; the TCRdb copy retains only in-frame clones and omits some. The sample includes over 85,000 clones, around 94% of them seen just once. The specimen sequenced was T cells isolated from PBMCs. The clonotype was recovered from a human donor in good health. V gene TRBV6-1 combines with J gene TRBJ1-1, with a weak D call TRBD1 (6 bases). The CDR3: CASILGANTEAFF. CDR3 DNA sequence: TGTGCCAGCATCCTGGGGGCGAACACTGAAGCTTTCTTT.